One sample yielded the 8 T cell receptor beta chains listed below, sequenced in a study of T cells in Graves' hyperthyroidism and ophthalmopathy (dated by TCRdb to between 2018 and 2020). Library preparation employed multiplex PCR. TCRdb records Illumina HiSeq 2000 as the sequencer. TCR beta CDR3 regions were amplified from RNA transcripts. The first round of RT-PCR for the TCR CDR3 was performed with the HTBI primer set and the Qiagen OneStep RT-PCR kit. The public sequencing data were trimmed at Q25 with fastp and processed into clonotypes with MiXCR by TCRdb, which kept only in-frame beta chains. Each entry merges the rows of one CDR3 protein and shows their most common DNA and genes. The table for this sample lists a few hundred thousand distinct CDR3 sequences; around 15% of them were counted only once. The top ten hold less than 70% of the sample. The sample taken for sequencing was blood. These receptors were taken from a woman in her sixties or seventies with Graves' ophthalmopathy.

The V gene is TRBV4-1, the J gene TRBJ2-2, with no clear D. The CDR3 loop spans 15 amino acids. Germline V gene data show CDR1 as MGHRA and CDR2 as YSYEKL. Between the trimmed V and J ends, which lost 1 base and 0 bases, there was a span of 6 bases. The CDR3 reads CASSQALANTGELFF. CDR3 in DNA: TGCGCCAGCAGCCAAGCCCTAGCGAACACCGGGGAGCTGTTTTTT.

In this sample, this clonotype turned up many times. The chain links TRBV20-1 to TRBJ2-3; D remains ambiguous. Trimming shortened V by 6 bases and J by 3 bases, and 13 bases separated the two germline ends. Germline CDR1 reads DFQATT; CDR2 reads SNEGSKA (reference sequence). The CDR3 length is 13 residues. DNA of the CDR3: TGCAGTGCGCGCTTTTACGTTACAGATACGCAGTATTTT. Translating gives CSARFYVTDTQYF.

The sample holds many counts of this clonotype. The rearrangement joins TRBV20-1 to TRBJ2-5; TRBD1 might be the D (5 bases). CDR3 length: 12 residues. V shed 6 bases and J shed 2 bases, with 10 bases lying between them. Germline V gives CDR1 DFQATT, CDR2 SNEGSKA (reference sequence). This CDR3 is CSARTPQETQYF. CDR3 coding DNA: TGCAGTGCCCGGACACCTCAAGAGACCCAGTACTTC.

V usage is TRBV9 and J usage is TRBJ2-7; a possible D gene is TRBD2 (5 bases). In germline, CDR1 is SGDLS, CDR2 YYNGEE. Between the trimmed V and J ends, which lost 2 bases and 0 bases, there was a span of 9 bases. There are 14 residues in the CDR3. The CDR3 loop is CASSVEGFSYEQYF. The CDR3 DNA is TGTGCCAGCAGCGTCGAGGGTTTCTCCTACGAGCAGTACTTC.

The chain joins TRBV7-2 to TRBJ2-5; D is unresolved. V lost 3 bases, J lost 4 bases, and 15 bases lay in between. CDR3 length equals 15 residues. The V gene's germline CDR1 is SGHTA and CDR2 FQGNSA. The CDR3 is CASSLVLGATETQYF. The CDR3 DNA sequence: TGTGCCAGCAGCTTGGTTCTGGGTGCAACAGAGACCCAGTACTTC.

This clonotype has a handful of counts. The chain has TRBV25-1 and TRBJ2-1; D remains unclear. The CDR3 consists of 14 residues. Deletions cut 8 bases from V and 9 bases from J, with 20 bases between. CDR1 and CDR2 (germline): MGHDK, SYGVNS. In DNA form, the CDR3 reads TGTGCCAGCTCTTCCGGACCCCAACCGGGTGAGCAGTTCTTC. Its protein product is CASSSGPQPGEQFF.

The rearrangement uses TRBV6-2 or TRBV6-3 and TRBJ2-1; 10 bases are a match to TRBD2. Germline loops: CDR1 MNHEY, CDR2 SVGEGT. The CDR3 length is 16 residues. V dropped 6 bases and J dropped 7; count of bases not matched to a gene: 12. The CDR3 here is CASRQRGSSGGNEQFF. The CDR3 DNA follows: TGTGCCAGCAGGCAACGTGGGTCTAGCGGGGGTAATGAGCAGTTCTTC.

Many counts were recorded for this clonotype. The chain carries TRBV7-2 and TRBJ2-1, with D possibly TRBD1 on 6 matching bases. Germline lookup yields CDR1 SGHTA and CDR2 FQGNSA. This CDR3 region has 18 residues. V was trimmed by 5 bases and J by 0 bases, leaving 20 bases between them. Here the CDR3 reads CASSTRTALESSYNEQFF. DNA for the CDR3: TGTGCCAGCAGCACGCGGACAGCTTTAGAAAGCTCCTACAATGAGCAGTTCTTC.